This TCR beta chain is from a study of cytomegalovirus exposure and HLA in healthy donors. V was clipped by 0 bases and J by 4 bases, with 16 bases between them. The CDR3 is made up of 16 amino acids. Germline CDR1 SEHNR, CDR2 FQNEAQ (reference sequence). Produced via immunoSEQ multiplex PCR; TCRdb's table is partial and in-frame only. The profile covers about 200,000 clones, with around 87% appearing a single time and 1.5% to 2.5% taken by the ten largest. The receptor was derived from a woman between 18 and 29 years old in good health and CMV-seropositive. V and J are TRBV7-9 and TRBJ2-7; tentatively, D is TRBD1 (6 bases). The sequenced material came from PBMCs. Here the CDR3 DNA reads TGTGCCAGCAGCTTAGCGGTGGCCAGGGGACCTTACGAGCAGTACTTC. Amino acids: CASSLAVARGPYEQYF.